A single sample is the source of the 8 T cell receptor beta chains below, sequenced in a study of blood T cell repertoires in COVID-19. Repertoires were generated with immunoSEQ multiplex PCR, while TCRdb's copy carries only in-frame clones and drops some. This sample yields about 220,000 clones, of which approximately 90% are seen a single time; 3% to 4.5% belongs to the top ten. Sequencing was carried out using PBMCs or T cells enriched from blood (not recorded which). The receptors derive from a middle-aged woman with acute COVID-19.

The J gene is TRBJ2-2, the V gene TRBV7-9; 13 bases map to TRBD2. This CDR3 comprises 18 residues. Germline CDR1 SEHNR, CDR2 FQNEAQ (reference sequence). J was trimmed by 7 bases and V by 5 bases; bases with no gene match: 13. CDR3 region: CASSGGRGLAGTSGELFF. CDR3 sequence (DNA): TGTGCCAGCAGCGGTGGTCGGGGACTAGCGGGGACAAGCGGGGAGCTGTTTTTT. The full variable domain, in which reference TRBV7-9 and TRBJ2-2 provide the parts outside the CDR3, is DTGVSQNPRHKITKRGQNVTFRCDPISEHNRLYWYRQTLGQGPEFLTYFQNEAQLEKSRLLSDRFSAERPKGSFSTLEIQRTEQGDSAMYLCASSGGRGLAGTSGELFFGEGSRLTVL.

The CDR3 reads CASSIGTGRTEAFF. The CDR3 DNA follows: TGTGCCAGTAGTATCGGGACAGGGCGCACTGAAGCTTTCTTT. The chain combines TRBV19 with TRBJ1-1; 9 nucleotides match TRBD1. Trimming cost V 3 bases and J 4 bases; bases outside gene matches: 3. This CDR3 contains 14 residues. The germline V gene has CDR1 LNHDA and CDR2 SQIVND (reference sequence). Full variable domain (remainder filled in from reference TRBV19 and TRBJ1-1): DGGITQSPKYLFRKEGQNVTLSCEQNLNHDAMYWYRQDPGQGLRLIYYSQIVNDFQKGDIAEGYSVSREKKESFPLTVTSAQKNPTAFYLCASSIGTGRTEAFFGQGTRLTVV.

This clone was detected only a few times. The chain has TRBV19 and TRBJ1-2; no clear D gene. The CDR3 spans 15 residues. In germline, CDR1 is LNHDA, CDR2 SQIVND (reference sequence). Trimming shortened V by 6 bases and J by 0 bases, and 14 bases separated the two germline ends. Here the CDR3 DNA reads TGTGCCAGTAGCCCTATAAGCGAGGCTAACTATGGCTACACCTTC. It translates to CASSPISEANYGYTF.

The chain joins TRBV6-5 to TRBJ2-1; no firm D call. Per the germline V gene, CDR1 is MNHEY and CDR2 is SVGAGI. The CDR3 totals 11 residues. The germline V and J ends were trimmed by 4 bases and 9 bases, with 7 bases remaining between them. The CDR3 DNA sequence: TGTGCCAGCAGTTCTTACGGTGAGCAGTTCTTC. This codes for CASSSYGEQFF.

This chain links TRBV12-3 or TRBV12-4 with TRBJ2-1; 11 bases are a match to TRBD1. J gave up 14 bases and V 5 bases, and 8 bases lay outside the gene matches. The CDR3 is 13 residues long. This chain's CDR3 is CASSPTGTGGEFF. The CDR3 bases are TGTGCCAGCAGTCCGACCGGGACAGGGGGTGAGTTCTTC.

The chain carries TRBV11-3 and TRBJ1-1, with 10 bases identical to TRBD1. V lost 0 bases to trimming and J lost 3 bases; unmatched junction nucleotides: 4. The CDR3 totals 16 residues. Germline CDR1 SGHNT, CDR2 YENEEA. CDR3 amino acids: CASSLDLGQGDTEAFF. CDR3 DNA: TGTGCCAGCAGCTTAGATCTAGGACAGGGGGACACTGAAGCTTTCTTT.

The chain uses TRBV5-6 and TRBJ2-7; D ambiguous. Germline loops: CDR1 SGHDT, CDR2 YYEEEE. Trimming shortened V by 4 bases and J by 2 bases, and 13 bases separated the two germline ends. CDR3 length equals 14 residues. CDR3 protein: CASSRMQATYEQYF. The CDR3 coding sequence is TGTGCCAGCAGCAGGATGCAGGCTACCTACGAGCAGTACTTC.

The chain employs TRBV6-2 or TRBV6-3 and TRBJ2-2; 7 bases are a match to TRBD1. Looked up from germline, CDR1 is MNHEY and CDR2 is SVGEGT. V trimming: 4 bases; J trimming: 8 bases; junction bases outside the gene matches: 7. CDR3 size: 14 residues. CDR3: CASSSRQGRGELFF. The CDR3 DNA follows: TGTGCCAGCAGTTCCCGACAGGGACGGGGGGAGCTGTTTTTT.